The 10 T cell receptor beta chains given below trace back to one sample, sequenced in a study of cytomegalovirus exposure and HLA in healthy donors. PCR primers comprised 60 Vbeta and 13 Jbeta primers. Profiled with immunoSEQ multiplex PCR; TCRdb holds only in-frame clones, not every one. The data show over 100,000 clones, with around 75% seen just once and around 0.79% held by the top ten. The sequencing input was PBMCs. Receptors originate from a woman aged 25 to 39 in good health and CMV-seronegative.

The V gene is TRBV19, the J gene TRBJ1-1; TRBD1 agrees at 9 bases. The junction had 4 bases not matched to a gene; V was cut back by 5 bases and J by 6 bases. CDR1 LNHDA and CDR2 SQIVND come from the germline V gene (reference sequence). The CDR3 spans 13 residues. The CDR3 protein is CASSPRQGAEAFF. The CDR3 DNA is TGTGCCAGTAGTCCCAGACAGGGGGCTGAAGCTTTCTTT. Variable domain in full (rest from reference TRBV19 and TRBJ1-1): DGGITQSPKYLFRKEGQNVTLSCEQNLNHDAMYWYRQDPGQGLRLIYYSQIVNDFQKGDIAEGYSVSREKKESFPLTVTSAQKNPTAFYLCASSPRQGAEAFFGQGTRLTVV.

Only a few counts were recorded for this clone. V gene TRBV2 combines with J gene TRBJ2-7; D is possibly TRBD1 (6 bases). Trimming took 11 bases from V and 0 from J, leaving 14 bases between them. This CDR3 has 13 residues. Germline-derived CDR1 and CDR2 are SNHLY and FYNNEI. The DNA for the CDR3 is TGTGCCGGCCTGGACAGTGACTCCTACGAGCAGTACTTC. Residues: CAGLDSDSYEQYF.

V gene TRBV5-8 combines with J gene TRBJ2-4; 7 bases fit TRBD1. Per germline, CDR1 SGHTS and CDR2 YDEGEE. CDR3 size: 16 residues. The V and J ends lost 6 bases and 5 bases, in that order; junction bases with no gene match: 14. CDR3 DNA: TGTGCCAGCAAACTTCCGGGACAGTGGAGAGAAAACATTCAGTACTTC. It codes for CASKLPGQWRENIQYF.

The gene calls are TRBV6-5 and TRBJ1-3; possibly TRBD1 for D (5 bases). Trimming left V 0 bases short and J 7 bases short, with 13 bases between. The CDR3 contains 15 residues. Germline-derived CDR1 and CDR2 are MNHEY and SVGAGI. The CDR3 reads CASSYSPTEANTIYF. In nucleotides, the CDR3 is TGTGCCAGCAGTTACTCCCCGACAGAGGCGAACACCATATATTTT.

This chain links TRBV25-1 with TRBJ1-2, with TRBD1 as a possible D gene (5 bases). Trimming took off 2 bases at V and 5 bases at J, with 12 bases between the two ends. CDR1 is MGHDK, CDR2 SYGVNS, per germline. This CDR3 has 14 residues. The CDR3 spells CASSEGQGGYGYTF. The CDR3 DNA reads TGTGCCAGCAGTGAAGGGCAGGGAGGATATGGCTACACCTTC.

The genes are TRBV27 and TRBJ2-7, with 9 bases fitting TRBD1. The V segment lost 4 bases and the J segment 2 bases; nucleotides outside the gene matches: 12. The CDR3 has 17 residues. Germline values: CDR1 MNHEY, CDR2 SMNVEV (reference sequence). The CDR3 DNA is TGTGCCAGCAGTTCGCGCCCCCCCACAGGGGGCACCTACGAGCAGTACTTC. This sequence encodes CASSSRPPTGGTYEQYF.

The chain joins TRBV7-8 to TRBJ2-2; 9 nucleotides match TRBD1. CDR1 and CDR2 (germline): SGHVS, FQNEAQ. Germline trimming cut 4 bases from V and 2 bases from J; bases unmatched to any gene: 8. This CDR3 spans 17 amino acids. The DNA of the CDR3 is TGTGCCAGCAGCTCACAGGGGGCGCGTTTTAACACCGGGGAGCTGTTTTTT. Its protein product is CASSSQGARFNTGELFF.

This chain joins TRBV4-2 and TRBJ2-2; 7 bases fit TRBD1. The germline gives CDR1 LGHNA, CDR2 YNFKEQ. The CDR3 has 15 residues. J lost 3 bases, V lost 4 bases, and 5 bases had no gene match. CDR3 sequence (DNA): TGTGCCAGCAGCCGGGACAGCGTTCACACCGGGGAGCTGTTTTTT. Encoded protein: CASSRDSVHTGELFF.

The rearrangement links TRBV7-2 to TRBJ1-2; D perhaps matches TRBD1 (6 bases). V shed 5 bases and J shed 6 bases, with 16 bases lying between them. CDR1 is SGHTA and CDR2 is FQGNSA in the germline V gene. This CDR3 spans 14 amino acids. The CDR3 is CASSPPEGGNGYTF. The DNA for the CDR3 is TGTGCCAGCAGCCCACCCGAAGGGGGAAATGGCTACACCTTC.

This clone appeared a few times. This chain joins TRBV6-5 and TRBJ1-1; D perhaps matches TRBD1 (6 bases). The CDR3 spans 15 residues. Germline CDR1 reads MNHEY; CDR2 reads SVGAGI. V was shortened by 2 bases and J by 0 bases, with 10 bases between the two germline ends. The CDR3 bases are TGTGCCAGCAGTTACGGGGGCAGGGTGAACACTGAAGCTTTCTTT. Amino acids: CASSYGGRVNTEAFF.